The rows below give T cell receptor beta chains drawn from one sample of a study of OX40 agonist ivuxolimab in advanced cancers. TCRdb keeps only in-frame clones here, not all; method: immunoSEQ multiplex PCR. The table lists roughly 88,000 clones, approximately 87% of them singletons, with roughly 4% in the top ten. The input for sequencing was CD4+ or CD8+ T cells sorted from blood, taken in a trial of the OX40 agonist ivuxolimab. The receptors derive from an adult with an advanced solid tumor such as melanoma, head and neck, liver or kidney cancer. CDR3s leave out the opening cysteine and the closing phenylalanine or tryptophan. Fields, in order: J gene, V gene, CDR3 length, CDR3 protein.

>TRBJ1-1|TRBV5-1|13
ASSLEGGVRTEAF
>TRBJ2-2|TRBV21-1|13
ASSKRRGKTGELF
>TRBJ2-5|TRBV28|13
ASSIPGQGYETQY
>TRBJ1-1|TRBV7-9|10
ASSYGTGEAF
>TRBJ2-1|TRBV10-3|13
AISSLAGGSNEQF
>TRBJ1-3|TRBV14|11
ASSQVSGNTIY
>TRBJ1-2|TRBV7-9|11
ASSLGQDYGYT
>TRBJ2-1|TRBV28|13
ASSLTSAMMNEQF
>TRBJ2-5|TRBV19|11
ASSARDTETQY
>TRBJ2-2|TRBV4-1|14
ASSQDFPENTGELF
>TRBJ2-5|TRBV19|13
ASSPSPTGGETQY
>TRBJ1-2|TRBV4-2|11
ASSRQGRYGYT
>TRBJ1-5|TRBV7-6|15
ASSHHRDRGNNQPQH
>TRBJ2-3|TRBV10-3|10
ATQDSTDTQY
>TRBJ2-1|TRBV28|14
ASSLSGLAVYNEQF
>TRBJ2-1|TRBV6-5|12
ASSYSDYHNEQF
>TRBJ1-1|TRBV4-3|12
ASSQEIVNTEAF
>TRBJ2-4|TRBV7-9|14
ASSLAGTLAKNIQY
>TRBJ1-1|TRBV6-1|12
ASLAGGGRTEAF
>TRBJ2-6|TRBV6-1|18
ASSGAAWGQGISGANVLT
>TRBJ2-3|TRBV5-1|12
ASRGLAGTDTQY
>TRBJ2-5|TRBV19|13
ASSIGGTQRETQY
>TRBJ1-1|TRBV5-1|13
ASSVRTGEGTEAF
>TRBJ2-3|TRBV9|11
ASSVDPSNTQY